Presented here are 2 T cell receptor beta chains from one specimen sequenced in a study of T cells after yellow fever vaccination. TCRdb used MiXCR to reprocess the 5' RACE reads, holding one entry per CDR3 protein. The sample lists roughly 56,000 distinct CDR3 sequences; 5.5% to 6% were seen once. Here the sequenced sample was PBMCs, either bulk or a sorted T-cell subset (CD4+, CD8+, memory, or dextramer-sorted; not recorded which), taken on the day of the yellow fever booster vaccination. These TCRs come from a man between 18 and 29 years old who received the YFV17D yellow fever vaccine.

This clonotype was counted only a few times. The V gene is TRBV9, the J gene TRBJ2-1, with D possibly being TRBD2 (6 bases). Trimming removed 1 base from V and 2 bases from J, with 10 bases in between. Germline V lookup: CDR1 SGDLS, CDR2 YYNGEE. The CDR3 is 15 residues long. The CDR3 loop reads CASSVREYPYNEQFF. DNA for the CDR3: TGTGCCAGCAGCGTACGGGAGTACCCCTACAATGAGCAGTTCTTC.

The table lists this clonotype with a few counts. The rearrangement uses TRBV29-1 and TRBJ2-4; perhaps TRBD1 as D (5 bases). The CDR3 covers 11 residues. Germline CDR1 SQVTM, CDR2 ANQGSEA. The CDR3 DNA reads TGCAGTACTGGGCAGGGCAACATTCAGTACTTC. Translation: CSTGQGNIQYF.